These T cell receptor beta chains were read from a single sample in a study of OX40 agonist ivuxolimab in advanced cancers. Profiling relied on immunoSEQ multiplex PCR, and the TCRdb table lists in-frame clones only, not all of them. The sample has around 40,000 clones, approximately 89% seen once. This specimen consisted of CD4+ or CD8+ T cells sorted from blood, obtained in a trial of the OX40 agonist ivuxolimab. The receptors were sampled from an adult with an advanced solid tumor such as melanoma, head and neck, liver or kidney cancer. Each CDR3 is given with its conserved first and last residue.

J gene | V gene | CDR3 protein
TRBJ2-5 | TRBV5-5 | CASGGVQETQYF
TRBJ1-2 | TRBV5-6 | CASSFLGRGWGYTF
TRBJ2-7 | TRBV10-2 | CASRTGGINSYEQYF
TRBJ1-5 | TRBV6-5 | CASSVNGVNQPQHF
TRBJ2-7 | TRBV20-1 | CSAGLYEQYF
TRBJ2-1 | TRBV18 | CASSPLQGEQFF
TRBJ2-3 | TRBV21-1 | CASSYLRASSTDTQYF
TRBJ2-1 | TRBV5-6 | CASSFTGTSANEQFF
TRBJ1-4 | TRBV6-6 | CASKQGLTNEKLFF
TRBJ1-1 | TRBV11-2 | CASSLTGTVNTEAFF
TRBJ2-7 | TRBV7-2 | CASSRLNLYEQYF
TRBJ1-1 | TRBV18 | CASSPSTGMNTEAFF
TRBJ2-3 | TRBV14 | CASSPVAGTSTDTQYF
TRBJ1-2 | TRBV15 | CATSPNPGVDYGYTF
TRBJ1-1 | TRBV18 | CASSPITDLMNTEAFF
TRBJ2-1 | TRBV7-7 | CASSLTGRAAYNEQFF
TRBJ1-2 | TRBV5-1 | CASSLLPPGQGQGYTF
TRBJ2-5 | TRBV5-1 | CASSQDSQETQYF
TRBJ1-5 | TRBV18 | CASSPNSNQPQHF
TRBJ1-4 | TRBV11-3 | CASSGTGGEKLFF
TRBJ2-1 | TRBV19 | CASRTREGRDNEQFF
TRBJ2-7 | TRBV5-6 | CASSMDQGMIGEQYF
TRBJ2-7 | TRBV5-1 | CASSLSGNYEQYF
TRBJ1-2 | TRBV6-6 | CASRGDYGYTF
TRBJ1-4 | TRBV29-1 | CSVLTNEKLFF
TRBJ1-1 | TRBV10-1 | CASSLTENTEAFF
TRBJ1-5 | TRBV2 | CASMDQGIGNQPQHF
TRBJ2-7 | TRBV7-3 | CASSISSGGPYEQYF
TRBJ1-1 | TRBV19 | CASSIEMWDTEAFF
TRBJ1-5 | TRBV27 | CASRLSGTGGKPQHF
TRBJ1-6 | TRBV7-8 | CASSPRDRGQAYNSPLHF
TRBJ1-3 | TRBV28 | CASSLLHGSSGNTIYF
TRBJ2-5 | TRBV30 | CAWSWGARETQYF
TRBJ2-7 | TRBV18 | CASSPGVGGEQYF
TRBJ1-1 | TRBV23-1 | CASSQSSQGRTSF
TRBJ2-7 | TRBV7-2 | CASTQLTGSYEQYF
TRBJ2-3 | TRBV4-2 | CASSQELADYTDTQYF
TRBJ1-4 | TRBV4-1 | CASSQAWGGAGEKLFF
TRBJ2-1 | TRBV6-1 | CASSALALYSYNEQFF
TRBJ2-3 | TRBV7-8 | CASTQGPSTDTQYF
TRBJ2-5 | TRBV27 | CASKETQYF
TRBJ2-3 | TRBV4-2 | CASSQERITDTQYF
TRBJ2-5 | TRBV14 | CASSQERASGRETQYF
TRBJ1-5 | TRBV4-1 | CASSQGIANQPQHF
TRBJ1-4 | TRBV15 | CATSGGQGAKLFF
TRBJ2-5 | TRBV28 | CASSDTPGQGPRETQYF
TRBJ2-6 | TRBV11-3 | CASSLDRTGGSGANVLTF
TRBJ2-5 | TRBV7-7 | CASSLESGGQETQYF